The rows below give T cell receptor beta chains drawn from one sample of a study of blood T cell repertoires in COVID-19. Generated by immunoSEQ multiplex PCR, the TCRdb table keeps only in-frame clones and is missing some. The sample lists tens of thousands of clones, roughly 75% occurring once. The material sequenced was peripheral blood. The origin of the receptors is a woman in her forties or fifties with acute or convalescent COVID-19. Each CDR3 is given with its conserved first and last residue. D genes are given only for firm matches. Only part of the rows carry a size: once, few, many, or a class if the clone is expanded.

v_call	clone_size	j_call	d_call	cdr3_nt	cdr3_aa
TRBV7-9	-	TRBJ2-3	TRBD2	TGTGCCATCGCCCTTAGCGGGGATTTCACAGATACGCAGTATTTT	CAIALSGDFTDTQYF
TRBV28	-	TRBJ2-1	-	TGTGCCAGCTCTCCTAGGGGGAGGGGTGCCTACAATGAGCAGTTCTTC	CASSPRGRGAYNEQFF
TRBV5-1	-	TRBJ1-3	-	TGCGCCAGCAGCCTATCGATTATCGGGGTCGGAAACACCATATATTTT	CASSLSIIGVGNTIYF
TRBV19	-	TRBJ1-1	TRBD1	TGTGCCAGTAGTACAAGGGGGCGAGCAGAAGCTTTCTTT	CASSTRGRAEAFF
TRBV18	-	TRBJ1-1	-	TGTGCCAGCTCACCAAGGACAGACTTATACACTGAAGCTTTCTTT	CASSPRTDLYTEAFF
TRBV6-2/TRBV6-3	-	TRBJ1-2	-	TGTGCCAGCAGTTCCGGGTTAGTAGTGGATGGCTACACCTTC	CASSSGLVVDGYTF
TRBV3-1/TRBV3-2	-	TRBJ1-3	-	TGTGCCAGCAGCCCCAACGAGGTTACTGGAAACACCATATATTTT	CASSPNEVTGNTIYF
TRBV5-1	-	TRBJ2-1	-	TGCGCCAGCAGCCCACTCCCCGGGCTCAGGGCGGACAATGAGCAGTTCTTC	CASSPLPGLRADNEQFF
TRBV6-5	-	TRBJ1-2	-	TGTGCCACCGTACAACGGGGATCCTCTAGCTATGGCTACACCTTC	CATVQRGSSSYGYTF
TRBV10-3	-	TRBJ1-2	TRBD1	TGTGCCATCAGTGGCCGGGACAGGGTTATAGGGGACTATGGCTACACCTTC	CAISGRDRVIGDYGYTF
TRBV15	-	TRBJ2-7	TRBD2	TGTGCCACCAGCAGAATCCCCAGCGGGGAGTTCTACGAGCAGTACTTC	CATSRIPSGEFYEQYF
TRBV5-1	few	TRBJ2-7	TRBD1	TGCGCCAGCAGCTTCAATTTAGGACAGGGATCCGACGAGCAGTACTTC	CASSFNLGQGSDEQYF
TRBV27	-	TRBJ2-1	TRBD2	TGTGCCAGCAGTTTTGGGACTAGCGGGGACAATGAGCAGTTCTTC	CASSFGTSGDNEQFF
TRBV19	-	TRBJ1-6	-	TGTGCCAGTGGCCCTAGGGGTAGGGAATCACCCCTCCACTTT	CASGPRGRESPLHF
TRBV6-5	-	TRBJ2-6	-	TGTGCCAGCACAGGACAGACTGGGGCCAACGTCCTGACTTTC	CASTGQTGANVLTF
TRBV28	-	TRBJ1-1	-	TGTGCCAGCAGTTTATACAGGCTTAAGGAAGCTTTCTTT	CASSLYRLKEAFF
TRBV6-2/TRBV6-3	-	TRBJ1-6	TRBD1	TGTGCCAGCAGCCGCTCCGGGACAGGGCTAAATTCACCCCTCCACTTT	CASSRSGTGLNSPLHF
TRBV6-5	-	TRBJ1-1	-	TGTGCCAGCAGTTACTCGGCCCAATTGAACACTGAAGCTTTCTTT	CASSYSAQLNTEAFF
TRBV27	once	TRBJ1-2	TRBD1	TGTGCCAGCAGTTCGCAAACCGGGACAGTCTATGGCTACACCTTC	CASSSQTGTVYGYTF
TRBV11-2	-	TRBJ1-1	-	TGTGCCAGCACTCCCCCAGGGCGAACTGAAGCTTTCTTT	CASTPPGRTEAFF
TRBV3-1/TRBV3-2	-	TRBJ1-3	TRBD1	TGTGCCAGCAGTCTCGGCGGGACAGTGAGCTCTGGAAACACCATATATTTT	CASSLGGTVSSGNTIYF
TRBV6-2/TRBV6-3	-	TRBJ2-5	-	TGTGCCAGCAGTCCCGTCCGCGGGCAGACCCAGTACTTC	CASSPVRGQTQYF